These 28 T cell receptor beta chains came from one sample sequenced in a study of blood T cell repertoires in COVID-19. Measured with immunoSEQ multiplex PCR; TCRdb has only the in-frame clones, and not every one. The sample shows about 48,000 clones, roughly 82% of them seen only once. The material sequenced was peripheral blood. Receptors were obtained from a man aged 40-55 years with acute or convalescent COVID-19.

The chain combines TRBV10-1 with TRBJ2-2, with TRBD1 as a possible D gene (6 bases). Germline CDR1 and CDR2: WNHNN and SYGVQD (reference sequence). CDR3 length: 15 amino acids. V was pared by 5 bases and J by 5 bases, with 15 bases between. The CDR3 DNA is TGCGCCAGCAGTATACTCCCCGGGACAACCGGGGAGCTGTTTTTT. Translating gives CASSILPGTTGELFF.

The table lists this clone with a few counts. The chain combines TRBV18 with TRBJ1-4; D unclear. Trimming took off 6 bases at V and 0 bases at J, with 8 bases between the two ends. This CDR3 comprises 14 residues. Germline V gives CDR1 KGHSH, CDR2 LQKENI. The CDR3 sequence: CASSRTATNEKLFF. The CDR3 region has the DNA TGTGCCAGCTCCCGAACAGCAACTAATGAAAAACTGTTTTTT. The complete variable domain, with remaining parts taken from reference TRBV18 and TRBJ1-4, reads NAGVMQNPRHLVRRRGQEARLRCSPMKGHSHVYWYRQLPEEGLKFMVYLQKENIIDESGMPKERFSAEFPKEGPSILRIQQVVRGDSAAYFCASSRTATNEKLFFGSGTQLSVL.

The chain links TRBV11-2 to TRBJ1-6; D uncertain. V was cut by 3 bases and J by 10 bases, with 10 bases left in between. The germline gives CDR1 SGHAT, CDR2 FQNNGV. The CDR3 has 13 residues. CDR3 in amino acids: CASSFFSGSPLHF. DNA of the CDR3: TGTGCCAGCAGCTTCTTTTCCGGGTCACCCCTCCACTTT.

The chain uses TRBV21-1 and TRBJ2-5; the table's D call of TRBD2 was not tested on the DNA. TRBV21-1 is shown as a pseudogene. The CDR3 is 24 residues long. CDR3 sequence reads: CASSKVSEQFTSRDKDFSKETQYF. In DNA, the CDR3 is TGTGCCAGCAGCAAGGTTAGTGAGCAGTTTACTAGCAGAGACAAGGATTTCTCAAAAGAGACCCAGTACTTC.

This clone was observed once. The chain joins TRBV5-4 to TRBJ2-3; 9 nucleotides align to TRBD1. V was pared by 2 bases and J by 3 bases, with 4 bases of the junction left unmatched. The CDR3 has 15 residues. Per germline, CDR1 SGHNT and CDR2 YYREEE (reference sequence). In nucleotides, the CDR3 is TGTGCCAGCAGCTTTCCCGGGACAGGGACAGATACGCAGTATTTT. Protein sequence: CASSFPGTGTDTQYF.

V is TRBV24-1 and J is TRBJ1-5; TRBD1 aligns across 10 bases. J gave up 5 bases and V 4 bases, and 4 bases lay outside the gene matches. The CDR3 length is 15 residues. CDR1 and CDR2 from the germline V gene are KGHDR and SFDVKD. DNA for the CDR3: TGTGCCACCAGTGACCCCGGGACAGGGGATCAGCCCCAGCATTTT. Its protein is CATSDPGTGDQPQHF.

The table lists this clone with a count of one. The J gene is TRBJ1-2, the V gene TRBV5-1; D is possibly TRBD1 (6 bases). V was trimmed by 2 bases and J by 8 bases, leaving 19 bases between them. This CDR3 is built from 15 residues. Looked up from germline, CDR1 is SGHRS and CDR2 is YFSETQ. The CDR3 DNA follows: TGCGCCAGCAGCTTTGGTGCGACAGGTTCAGGGGGCTACACCTTC. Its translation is CASSFGATGSGGYTF.

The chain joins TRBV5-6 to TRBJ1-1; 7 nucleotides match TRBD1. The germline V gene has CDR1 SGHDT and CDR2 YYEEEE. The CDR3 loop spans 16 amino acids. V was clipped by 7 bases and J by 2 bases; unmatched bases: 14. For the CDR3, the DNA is TGTGCCAGCGGATCATTCAAGACAGGGTCTAACACTGAAGCTTTCTTT. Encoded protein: CASGSFKTGSNTEAFF.

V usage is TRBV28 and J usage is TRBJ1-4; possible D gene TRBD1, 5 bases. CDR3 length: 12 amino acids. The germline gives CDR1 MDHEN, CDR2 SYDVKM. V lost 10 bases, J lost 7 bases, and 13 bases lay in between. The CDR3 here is CATGSWGEKLFF. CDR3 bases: TGTGCCACAGGGTCTTGGGGTGAAAAACTGTTTTTT.

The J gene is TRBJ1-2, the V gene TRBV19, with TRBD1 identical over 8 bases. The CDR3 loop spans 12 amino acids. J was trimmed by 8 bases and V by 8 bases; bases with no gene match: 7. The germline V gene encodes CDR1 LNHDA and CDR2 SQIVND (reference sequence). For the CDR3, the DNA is TGTGCCAGTTATGACAGGGGTCGAGGCTACACCTTC. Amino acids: CASYDRGRGYTF.

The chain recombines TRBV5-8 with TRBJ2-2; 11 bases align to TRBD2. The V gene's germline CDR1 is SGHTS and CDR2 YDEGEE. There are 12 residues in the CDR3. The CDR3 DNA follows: TGTGCTAGCGGGGGGGTTAGCGGGGAGCTGTTTTTT. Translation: CASGGVSGELFF.

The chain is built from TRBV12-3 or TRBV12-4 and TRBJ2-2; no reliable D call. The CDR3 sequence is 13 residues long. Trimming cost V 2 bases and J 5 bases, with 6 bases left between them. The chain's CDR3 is CASSLRRTGELFF. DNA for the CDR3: TGTGCCAGCAGTTTAAGGCGGACCGGGGAGCTGTTTTTT.

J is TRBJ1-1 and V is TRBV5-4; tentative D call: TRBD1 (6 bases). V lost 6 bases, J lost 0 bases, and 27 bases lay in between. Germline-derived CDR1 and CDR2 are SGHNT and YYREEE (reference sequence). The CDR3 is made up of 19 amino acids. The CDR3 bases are TGTGCCAGCACTCCCTATGCAGGGGCCTTACTGGCAATGAACACTGAAGCTTTCTTT. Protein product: CASTPYAGALLAMNTEAFF.

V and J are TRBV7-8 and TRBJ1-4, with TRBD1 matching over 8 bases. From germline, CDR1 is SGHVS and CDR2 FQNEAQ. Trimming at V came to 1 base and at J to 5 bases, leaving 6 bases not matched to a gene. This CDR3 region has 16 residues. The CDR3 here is CASSLGTGMRNEKLFF. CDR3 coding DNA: TGTGCCAGCAGCTTAGGGACAGGGATGAGGAATGAAAAACTGTTTTTT.

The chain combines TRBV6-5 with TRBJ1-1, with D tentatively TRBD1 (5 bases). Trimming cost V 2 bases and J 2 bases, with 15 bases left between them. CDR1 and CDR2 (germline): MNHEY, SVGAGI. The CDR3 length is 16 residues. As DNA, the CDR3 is TGTGCCAGCAGTTACACGGCCCAGACAGCTAACACTGAAGCTTTCTTT. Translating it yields CASSYTAQTANTEAFF.

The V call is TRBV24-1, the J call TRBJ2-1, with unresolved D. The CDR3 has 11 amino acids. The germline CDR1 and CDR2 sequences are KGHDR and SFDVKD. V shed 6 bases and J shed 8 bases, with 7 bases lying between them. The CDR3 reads CATSIRHEQFF. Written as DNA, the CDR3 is TGTGCCACCAGTATCAGGCATGAGCAGTTCTTC.

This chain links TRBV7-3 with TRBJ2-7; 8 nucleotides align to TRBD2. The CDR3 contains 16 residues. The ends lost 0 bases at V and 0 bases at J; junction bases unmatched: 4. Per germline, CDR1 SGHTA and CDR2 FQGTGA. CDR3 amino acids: CASSLTTGGTSYEQYF. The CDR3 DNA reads TGTGCCAGCAGCTTAACGACGGGGGGGACCTCCTACGAGCAGTACTTC.

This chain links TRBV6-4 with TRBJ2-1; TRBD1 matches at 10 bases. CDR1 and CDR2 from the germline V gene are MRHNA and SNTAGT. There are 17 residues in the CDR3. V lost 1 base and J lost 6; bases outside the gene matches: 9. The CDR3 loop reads CASSDFDRDRGANEQFF. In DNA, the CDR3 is TGTGCCAGCAGTGACTTTGACCGGGACAGGGGAGCCAATGAGCAGTTCTTC.

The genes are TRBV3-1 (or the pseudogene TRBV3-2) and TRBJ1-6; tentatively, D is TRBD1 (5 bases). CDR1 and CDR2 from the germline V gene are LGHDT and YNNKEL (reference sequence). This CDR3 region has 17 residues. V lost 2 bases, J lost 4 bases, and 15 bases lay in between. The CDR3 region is CASSQRQGKSYNSPLHF. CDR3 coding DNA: TGTGCCAGCAGCCAAAGGCAGGGTAAATCTTATAATTCACCCCTCCACTTT.

The CDR3: CASITGAGGNQPQHF. The CDR3 DNA sequence: TGTGCCAGCATCACCGGGGCAGGGGGGAATCAGCCCCAGCATTTT. The chain is built from TRBV28 and TRBJ1-5; TRBD1 agrees at 7 bases. Trimming took 7 bases from V and 4 from J; bases not matched to a gene: 10. This CDR3 comprises 15 residues. Germline V gene data show CDR1 as MDHEN and CDR2 as SYDVKM.

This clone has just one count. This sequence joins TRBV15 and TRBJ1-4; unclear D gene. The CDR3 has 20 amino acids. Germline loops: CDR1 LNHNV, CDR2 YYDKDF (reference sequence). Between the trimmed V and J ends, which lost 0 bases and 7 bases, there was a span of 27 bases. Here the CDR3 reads CATSRDHPQYPARRSEKLFF. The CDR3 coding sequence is TGTGCCACCAGCAGAGATCACCCACAATATCCGGCGAGGAGGAGTGAAAAACTGTTTTTT.

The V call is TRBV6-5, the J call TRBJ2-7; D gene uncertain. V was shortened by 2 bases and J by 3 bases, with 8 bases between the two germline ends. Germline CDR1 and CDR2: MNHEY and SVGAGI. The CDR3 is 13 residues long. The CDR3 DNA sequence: TGTGCCAGCAGTTACAGCCAGGTCTACGAGCAGTACTTC. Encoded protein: CASSYSQVYEQYF.

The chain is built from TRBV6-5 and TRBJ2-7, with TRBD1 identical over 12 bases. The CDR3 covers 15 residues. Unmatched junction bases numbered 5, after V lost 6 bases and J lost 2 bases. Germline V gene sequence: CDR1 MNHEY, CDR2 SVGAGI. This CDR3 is CASRTGTGGAYEQYF. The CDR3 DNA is TGTGCCAGCAGAACCGGGACAGGGGGCGCCTACGAGCAGTACTTC.

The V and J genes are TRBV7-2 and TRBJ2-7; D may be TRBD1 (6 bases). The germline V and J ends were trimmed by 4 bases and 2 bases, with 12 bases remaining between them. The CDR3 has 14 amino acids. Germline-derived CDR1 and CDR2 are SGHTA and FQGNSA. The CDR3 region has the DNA TGTGCCAGCAGCTCTAACAGGGTCGCCTACGAGCAGTACTTC. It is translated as CASSSNRVAYEQYF.

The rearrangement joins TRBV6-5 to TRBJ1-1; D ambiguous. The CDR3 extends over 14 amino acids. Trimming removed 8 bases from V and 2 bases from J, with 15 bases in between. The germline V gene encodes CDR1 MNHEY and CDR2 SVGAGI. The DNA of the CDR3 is TGTGCCAGCCCGGGAGACTTTTTTAACACTGAAGCTTTCTTT. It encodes CASPGDFFNTEAFF.

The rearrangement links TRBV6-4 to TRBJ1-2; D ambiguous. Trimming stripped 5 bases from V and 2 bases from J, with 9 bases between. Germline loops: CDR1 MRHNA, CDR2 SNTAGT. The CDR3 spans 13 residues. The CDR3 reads CASSLSGNYGYTF. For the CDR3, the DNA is TGTGCCAGCAGTCTGTCGGGGAACTATGGCTACACCTTC.

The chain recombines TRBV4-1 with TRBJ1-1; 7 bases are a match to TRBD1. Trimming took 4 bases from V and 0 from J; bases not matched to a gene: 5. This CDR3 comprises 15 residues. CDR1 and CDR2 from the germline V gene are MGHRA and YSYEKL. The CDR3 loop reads CASSRTGTVNTEAFF. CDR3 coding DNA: TGCGCCAGCAGCCGCACCGGGACAGTGAACACTGAAGCTTTCTTT.

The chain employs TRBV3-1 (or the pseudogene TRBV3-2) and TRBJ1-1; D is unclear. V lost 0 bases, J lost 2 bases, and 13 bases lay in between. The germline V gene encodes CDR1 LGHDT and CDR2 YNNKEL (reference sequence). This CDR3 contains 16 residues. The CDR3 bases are TGTGCCAGCAGCCAAGAATCCTGGGCCGACAACACTGAAGCTTTCTTT. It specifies CASSQESWADNTEAFF.